What follows are 20 T cell receptor beta chains derived from one specimen sequenced in a study of T cell responses to AZD1222 COVID-19 vaccine. Data came from immunoSEQ multiplex PCR; TCRdb stores just in-frame clones and leaves some out. The table includes roughly 120,000 clones, 85% to 90% detected once. Sequenced material: peripheral blood, taken 28 days after the second AZD1222 dose. Source of these receptors: an adult who received the AZD1222 COVID-19 vaccine.

The chain combines TRBV11-3 with TRBJ2-1, with D possibly matching TRBD2 (6 bases). The ends were cut back, 6 bases at V and 0 bases at J, with 18 bases in the middle. From germline, CDR1 is SGHNT and CDR2 YENEEA. CDR3 length equals 17 residues. CDR3 residues: CASSRTLASDSYNEQFF. In nucleotides, the CDR3 is TGTGCCAGCAGTCGCACTCTTGCTAGCGACTCCTACAATGAGCAGTTCTTC.

The V and J genes are TRBV2 and TRBJ1-1; 7 nucleotides line up with TRBD1. V was pared by 5 bases and J by 10 bases, with 10 bases of the junction left unmatched. Germline loops: CDR1 SNHLY, CDR2 FYNNEI. CDR3 length: 13 amino acids. The CDR3 DNA is TGTGCCAGCAGTACCGACAGGGCGGGTGGAGCTTTCTTT. This translates into CASSTDRAGGAFF.

This chain links TRBV18 with TRBJ1-5; 8 bases fit TRBD1. The germline CDR1 and CDR2 sequences are KGHSH and LQKENI. Trimming removed 2 bases from V and 2 bases from J; junction bases left unmatched: 2. The CDR3 totals 15 residues. CDR3 sequence reads: CASSPSTGGNQPQHF. The CDR3 DNA follows: TGTGCCAGCTCACCATCGACAGGGGGCAATCAGCCCCAGCATTTT.

The chain has TRBV6-5 and TRBJ1-1; D is perhaps TRBD1 (5 bases). Germline V lookup: CDR1 MNHEY, CDR2 SVGAGI. This CDR3 has 15 residues. Trimming cost V 1 base and J 0 bases, with 9 bases left between them. CDR3 nucleotides: TGTGCCAGCAGTTACTACGCGGGACTGAACACTGAAGCTTTCTTT. Encoded protein: CASSYYAGLNTEAFF.

The chain couples TRBV24-1 to TRBJ2-7; D might be TRBD1 (5 bases). Trimming left V 6 bases short and J 6 bases short, with 8 bases between. CDR1 and CDR2 (germline): KGHDR, SFDVKD. There are 11 residues in the CDR3. The CDR3 loop reads CATSRGREQYF. The DNA for the CDR3 is TGTGCCACCAGTAGGGGCCGCGAGCAGTACTTC.

The rearrangement links TRBV5-1 to TRBJ2-5, with 9 bases matching TRBD1. J was trimmed by 0 bases and V by 0 bases; bases with no gene match: 15. The CDR3 is made up of 20 amino acids. Germline V gene sequence: CDR1 SGHRS, CDR2 YFSETQ. This chain's CDR3 is CASSLAWTGDGVEYQETQYF. In DNA form, the CDR3 reads TGCGCCAGCAGCTTGGCCTGGACAGGGGACGGGGTGGAGTACCAAGAGACCCAGTACTTC.

The chain combines TRBV12-3 or TRBV12-4 with TRBJ2-7; TRBD1 might be the D (6 bases). The CDR3 totals 13 residues. With 4 bases removed from V and 4 bases from J, the gap between germline ends came to 11 bases. The CDR3 spells CASSSGHRYEQYF. CDR3 sequence (DNA): TGTGCCAGCAGTTCGGGACATCGATACGAGCAGTACTTC.

The V and J genes are TRBV12-3 or TRBV12-4 and TRBJ1-4; the D gene is possibly TRBD1 (5 bases). The CDR3 runs 13 residues. Trimming stripped 2 bases from V and 8 bases from J, with 9 bases between. This CDR3 reads CASSLIRGEKLFF. The CDR3 DNA follows: TGTGCCAGCAGTTTAATTAGGGGCGAAAAACTGTTTTTT.

V is TRBV7-9 and J is TRBJ2-1; 12 bases map to TRBD2. CDR1 is SEHNR and CDR2 is FQNEAQ in the germline V gene (reference sequence). CDR3 length: 16 amino acids. With 4 bases clipped from V and 8 bases from J, the junction kept 9 bases outside the gene matches. The CDR3 DNA reads TGTGCCAGCAGCTCACCGCGACTAGCGGGAGCCCATGAGCAGTTCTTC. Its translation: CASSSPRLAGAHEQFF.

This clone was counted a single time. The chain couples TRBV5-5 to TRBJ2-3, with unresolved D. Germline V CDR1 and CDR2: SGHKS, YYEKEE (reference sequence). This CDR3 contains 11 residues. Trimming removed 4 bases at V and 8 bases at J, with 8 bases between. CDR3 coding DNA: TGTGCCAGCAGCGGGGTGGGTACGCAGTATTTT. Its translation: CASSGVGTQYF.

This rearrangement joins TRBV7-3 to TRBJ2-2, with a tentative D call TRBD1 (5 bases). The V end was cut by 5 bases, the J end by 4 bases, with 14 bases between. The CDR3 contains 15 residues. Germline V gene sequence: CDR1 SGHTA, CDR2 FQGTGA. The CDR3: CASSPPGSGTGELFF. The CDR3 coding sequence is TGTGCCAGCAGCCCCCCAGGGTCCGGCACCGGGGAGCTGTTTTTT. Filled out from reference TRBV7-3 and TRBJ2-2, the complete variable domain reads GAGVSQTPSNKVTEKGKYVELRCDPISGHTALYWYRQSLGQGPEFLIYFQGTGAADDSGLPNDRFFAVRPEGSVSTLKIQRTERGDSAVYLCASSPPGSGTGELFFGEGSRLTVL.

The J gene is TRBJ1-1, the V gene TRBV11-2, with 11 bases identical to TRBD1. With V trimmed by 5 bases and J by 4 bases, 6 bases remained unmatched. The CDR3 has 15 amino acids. CDR1 is SGHAT and CDR2 is FQNNGV in the germline V gene. Written as DNA, the CDR3 is TGTGCCAGCAGCCTAGTTGGGACAGGGGGCACTGAAGCTTTCTTT. Residues: CASSLVGTGGTEAFF. Full variable domain (missing parts from reference TRBV11-2 and TRBJ1-1): EAGVAQSPRYKIIEKRQSVAFWCNPISGHATLYWYQQILGQGPKLLIQFQNNGVVDDSQLPKDRFSAERLKGVDSTLKIQPAKLEDSAVYLCASSLVGTGGTEAFFGQGTRLTVV.

The rearrangement joins TRBV7-9 to TRBJ1-4; possibly TRBD1 for D (5 bases). V dropped 1 base and J dropped 0 bases, with 12 bases sitting between them. Germline CDR1 is SEHNR and CDR2 is FQNEAQ (reference sequence). This CDR3 region has 17 residues. The CDR3 spells CASSLGFTGTTNEKLFF. CDR3 coding DNA: TGTGCCAGCAGCTTAGGCTTCACAGGTACAACTAATGAAAAACTGTTTTTT.

The chain recombines TRBV5-1 with TRBJ1-2, with 7 bases matching TRBD1. In germline, CDR1 is SGHRS, CDR2 YFSETQ. The CDR3 runs 14 residues. The junction had 1 base not matched to a gene; V was cut back by 0 bases and J by 2 bases. CDR3: CASSLDRGNYGYTF. DNA for the CDR3: TGCGCCAGCAGCTTGGACAGGGGAAACTATGGCTACACCTTC.

V usage is TRBV7-8 and J usage is TRBJ1-1; D is uncertain. This CDR3 is built from 15 residues. CDR1 is SGHVS and CDR2 is FQNEAQ in the germline V gene. V lost 2 bases, J lost 4 bases, and 14 bases lay in between. The CDR3 sequence is CASSLIRGRATEAFF. CDR3 bases: TGTGCCAGCAGCTTAATTCGGGGAAGGGCCACTGAAGCTTTCTTT.

This chain links TRBV5-6 with TRBJ2-5; maybe TRBD2 (5 bases). This CDR3 has 16 amino acids. Germline V gene sequence: CDR1 SGHDT, CDR2 YYEEEE. V lost 0 bases and J lost 4, with 16 bases in between. In nucleotides, the CDR3 is TGTGCCAGCAGCTTGGGAGAACTAGTGTTAACAGAGACCCAGTACTTC. It encodes CASSLGELVLTETQYF.

J is TRBJ1-3 and V is TRBV7-8; D unclear. This CDR3 spans 14 amino acids. V lost 5 bases, J lost 2 bases, and 10 bases lay in between. Germline CDR1 SGHVS, CDR2 FQNEAQ. The CDR3 spells CASSPRATGNTIYF. For the CDR3, the DNA is TGTGCCAGCAGCCCCCGGGCCACTGGAAACACCATATATTTT. The whole variable domain, remainder taken from reference TRBV7-8 and TRBJ1-3, is GAGVSQSPRYKVAKRGQDVALRCDPISGHVSLFWYQQALGQGPEFLTYFQNEAQLDKSGLPSDRFFAERPEGSVSTLKIQRTQQEDSAVYLCASSPRATGNTIYFGEGSWLTVV.

The gene calls are TRBV18 and TRBJ2-4, with 7 bases identical to TRBD1. Germline CDR1 and CDR2: KGHSH and LQKENI. V shed 4 bases and J 8 bases; nucleotides not matched to a gene: 5. The CDR3 is made up of 13 amino acids. CDR3 sequence (DNA): TGTGCCAGCTCACTTACAGGGGTAGACATTCAGTACTTC. It is translated as CASSLTGVDIQYF.

The chain carries TRBV9 and TRBJ1-6; D not certain. CDR1 and CDR2 (germline): SGDLS, YYNGEE. V dropped 4 bases and J dropped 7 bases, with 9 bases sitting between them. The CDR3 covers 13 residues. CDR3 coding DNA: TGTGCCAGCAGCCCCTCTCCCAATTCACCCCTCCACTTT. Residues: CASSPSPNSPLHF.

The J gene is TRBJ1-5, the V gene TRBV7-3; 9 bases map to TRBD1. V lost 4 bases, J lost 7 bases, and 5 bases stayed unmatched. Germline V gene sequence: CDR1 SGHTA, CDR2 FQGTGA. The CDR3 is 14 residues long. CDR3 in DNA: TGTGCCAGCAGCTCGGGACAGGGAGGGCAGCCCCAGCATTTT. Encoded protein: CASSSGQGGQPQHF.